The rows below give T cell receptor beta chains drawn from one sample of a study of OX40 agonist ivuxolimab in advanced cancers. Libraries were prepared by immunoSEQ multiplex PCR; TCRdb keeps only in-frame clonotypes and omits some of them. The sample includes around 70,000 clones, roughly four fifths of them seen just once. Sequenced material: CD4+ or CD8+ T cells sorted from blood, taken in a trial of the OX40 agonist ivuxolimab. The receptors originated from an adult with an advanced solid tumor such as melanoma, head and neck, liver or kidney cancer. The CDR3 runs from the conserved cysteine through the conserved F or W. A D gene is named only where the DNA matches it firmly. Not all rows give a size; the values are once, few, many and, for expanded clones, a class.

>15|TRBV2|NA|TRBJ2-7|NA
CASGGDYRSSYEQYF
TGTGCCAGCGGTGGGGATTATAGGAGCTCCTACGAGCAGTACTTC
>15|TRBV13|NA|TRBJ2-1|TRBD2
CASSLTSSVYNEQFF
TGTGCCAGCAGCTTGACTAGCTCCGTCTACAATGAGCAGTTCTTC
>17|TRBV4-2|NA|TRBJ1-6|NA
CASSLRPQGRDNSPLHF
TGTGCCAGCAGCCTAAGGCCCCAGGGCCGGGATAATTCACCCCTCCACTTT
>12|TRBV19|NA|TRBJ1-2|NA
CASSIGVGGYTF
TGTGCCAGTAGTATAGGGGTTGGAGGCTACACCTTC
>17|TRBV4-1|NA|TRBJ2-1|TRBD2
CASSQVLLAGGNNEQFF
TGCGCCAGCAGCCAAGTATTACTAGCGGGAGGAAACAATGAGCAGTTCTTC
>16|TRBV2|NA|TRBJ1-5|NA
CASSDGGGTSNQPQHF
TGTGCCAGCAGTGACGGAGGGGGGACCAGCAATCAGCCCCAGCATTTT
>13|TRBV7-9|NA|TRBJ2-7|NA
CASSLTDAGEQYF
TGTGCCAGCAGCCTAACAGACGCTGGCGAGCAGTACTTC
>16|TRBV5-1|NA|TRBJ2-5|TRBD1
CASSLGSFTGGETQYF
TGCGCCAGCAGCTTGGGCTCTTTTACAGGGGGCGAGACCCAGTACTTC
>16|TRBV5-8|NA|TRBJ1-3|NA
CASSLGLYSSGNTIYF
TGTGCCAGCAGTTTGGGGCTGTATTCCTCTGGAAACACCATATATTTT
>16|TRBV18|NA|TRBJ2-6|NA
CASSPNGFSGANVLTF
TGTGCCAGCTCACCGAACGGATTCTCTGGGGCCAACGTCCTGACTTTC
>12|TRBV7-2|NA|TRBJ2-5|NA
CASSNNQEAQYF
TGTGCCAGCAGCAATAACCAAGAGGCCCAGTACTTC
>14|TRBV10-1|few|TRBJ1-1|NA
CASSERGQNTEAFF
TGCGCCAGCAGTGAGCGTGGACAGAACACTGAAGCTTTCTTT
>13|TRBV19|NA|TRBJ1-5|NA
CASSWQDNQPQHF
TGTGCCAGTAGTTGGCAGGACAATCAGCCCCAGCATTTT
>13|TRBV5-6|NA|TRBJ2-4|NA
CASSLPTKNIQYF
TGTGCCAGCAGCCTACCCACCAAAAACATTCAGTACTTC
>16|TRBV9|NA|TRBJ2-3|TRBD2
CASSVGLAGGPDTQYF
TGTGCCAGCAGCGTAGGACTAGCGGGGGGACCAGATACGCAGTATTTT
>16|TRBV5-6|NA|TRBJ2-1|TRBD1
CASNQPGQGFYNEQFF
TGTGCCAGCAACCAACCGGGACAGGGCTTTTACAATGAGCAGTTCTTC
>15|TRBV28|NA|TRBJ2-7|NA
CASREGTNPFYEQYF
TGTGCCAGCAGGGAGGGGACCAACCCCTTCTACGAGCAGTACTTC
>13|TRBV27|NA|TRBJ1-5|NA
CASSRQTNQPQHF
TGTGCCAGCAGTCGACAAACCAATCAGCCCCAGCATTTT
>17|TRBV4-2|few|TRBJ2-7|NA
CASSQEGGGLAAYEQYF
TGTGCCAGCAGCCAAGAAGGGGGCGGGCTAGCGGCCTACGAGCAGTACTTC
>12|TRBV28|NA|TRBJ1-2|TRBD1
CASSGTVQACTF
TGTGCCAGCAGTGGGACAGTCCAGGCATGCACCTTC
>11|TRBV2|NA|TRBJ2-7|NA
CASRVTYEQYF
TGTGCCAGCAGGGTAACATACGAGCAGTACTTC
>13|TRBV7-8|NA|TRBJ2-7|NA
CASTGGDSYEQYF
TGTGCCAGCACAGGCGGAGATTCCTACGAGCAGTACTTC
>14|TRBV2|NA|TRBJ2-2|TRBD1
CASRVDRDSGELFF
TGTGCCAGCCGAGTTGACAGGGACAGCGGGGAGCTGTTTTTT
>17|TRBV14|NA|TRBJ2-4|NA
CASSQGSRPWAGGIQYF
TGTGCCAGCAGCCAAGGCTCTAGACCCTGGGCGGGCGGCATTCAGTACTTC
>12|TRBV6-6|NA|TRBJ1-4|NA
CASSPPDEKLFF
TGTGCCAGCAGTCCCCCGGATGAAAAACTGTTTTTT
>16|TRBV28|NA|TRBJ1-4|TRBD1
CASSLEGAATNEKLFF
TGTGCCAGCAGTTTAGAGGGGGCTGCAACTAATGAAAAACTGTTTTTT
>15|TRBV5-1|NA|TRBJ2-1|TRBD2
CASTDLGLTYNEQFF
TGCGCCAGCACCGACTTGGGACTAACATACAATGAGCAGTTCTTC
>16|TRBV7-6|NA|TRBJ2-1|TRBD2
CASSLGAGTSANEQFF
TGTGCCAGCAGCCTCGGTGCGGGGACTAGCGCCAATGAGCAGTTCTTC
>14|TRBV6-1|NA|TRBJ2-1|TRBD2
CASRSSGTNNEQFF
TGTGCCAGCAGGTCCTCCGGGACTAACAATGAGCAGTTCTTC
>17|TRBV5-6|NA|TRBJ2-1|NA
CASTPSPTGKVYNEQFF
TGTGCCAGCACCCCCAGCCCAACGGGGAAGGTTTACAATGAGCAGTTCTTC
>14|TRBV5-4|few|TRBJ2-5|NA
CASSRDKTSETQYF
TGTGCCAGCAGCCGGGACAAAACCTCGGAGACCCAGTACTTC
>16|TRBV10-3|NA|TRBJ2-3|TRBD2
CAISEGPLAGGYTQYF
TGTGCCATCAGTGAGGGGCCACTAGCGGGGGGTTATACGCAGTATTTT
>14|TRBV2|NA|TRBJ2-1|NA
CASSDRAAYNEQFF
TGTGCCAGCAGTGACAGGGCTGCCTACAATGAGCAGTTCTTC
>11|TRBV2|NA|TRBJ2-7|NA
CASANRDEQYF
TGTGCCAGTGCGAATAGGGACGAGCAGTACTTC
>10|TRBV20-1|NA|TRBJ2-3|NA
CSTRSDTQYF
TGCAGTACTAGGTCAGATACGCAGTATTTT
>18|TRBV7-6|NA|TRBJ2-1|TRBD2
CASSLVGASGGSYNEQFF
TGTGCCAGCAGCTTAGTCGGGGCTAGCGGGGGTTCTTACAATGAGCAGTTCTTC
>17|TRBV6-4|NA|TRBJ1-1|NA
CASSPAEKTVGNTEAFF
TGTGCCAGCAGTCCCGCAGAAAAGACAGTGGGGAACACTGAAGCTTTCTTT